In its sample, the clone carrying this T cell receptor (beta chain) was seen many times. What it binds is unknown. In TCRdb, the 5' RACE reads were re-called with MiXCR into one record per CDR3 protein. This sample has about 100,000 distinct CDR3 sequences, with roughly 4.5% found just once. The CDR3 is made up of 14 amino acids. The germline V gene encodes CDR1 SNHLY and CDR2 FYNNEI. V was cut by 2 bases and J by 9 bases, with 17 bases left in between. The sample's time point: sample taken at primary tumor resection. This entry is derived from a study of spatial heterogeneity in lung cancer. General study points: Tumor mutation count correlated with how many alpha and beta TCRs expanded intratumorally.

The chain recombines TRBV2 with TRBJ2-7; possible D gene TRBD2, 6 bases. This sample comprised lung tumor tissue, obtained at surgery. The sequence derives from a male donor with early-stage non-small cell lung cancer. The CDR3 protein is CASSESGVLRSQYF. As DNA, the CDR3 is TGTGCCAGCAGTGAATCGGGAGTCCTACGATCGCAGTACTTC.